These 19 T cell receptor beta chains originate from one sample sequenced in a study of blood T cell repertoires in COVID-19. Method: immunoSEQ multiplex PCR; TCRdb's copy keeps in-frame clones and lacks some. Of some 200,000 clones in the sample, roughly 80% are singletons; the top ten hold 7% to 9%. The sequenced sample consisted of PBMCs or T cells enriched from blood (not recorded which). These TCRs come from a man aged 35-49 years who had recovered from COVID-19.

The sample holds a few counts of this clone. This chain joins TRBV30 and TRBJ1-1; D not certain. V was cut by 2 bases and J by 3 bases, with 10 bases left in between. The CDR3 sequence is 13 residues long. Germline loops: CDR1 GTSNPN, CDR2 SVGIG (reference sequence). The CDR3 sequence: CAWSLRGHTEAFF. Here the CDR3 DNA reads TGTGCCTGGAGTCTCCGGGGTCACACTGAAGCTTTCTTT.

The V gene is TRBV29-1, the J gene TRBJ1-1; D may be TRBD1 (5 bases). The germline V gene encodes CDR1 SQVTM and CDR2 ANQGSEA. The CDR3 has 12 residues. The CDR3 DNA is TGCAGTATACAGGAGTTGAACACTGAAGCTTTCTTT. Protein product: CSIQELNTEAFF.

In its sample, this clone was seen a few times. Written as DNA, the CDR3 is TGTGCCAGCAGCCTTAATAAAGCAGGGATCGGACAGCAGACATATGGCTACACCTTC. Its translation is CASSLNKAGIGQQTYGYTF. The chain recombines TRBV4-2 with TRBJ1-2, with D possibly being TRBD1 (6 bases). V gave up 4 bases and J gave up 5 bases, with 29 bases separating them. The CDR3 runs to 19 residues. The germline V gene has CDR1 LGHNA and CDR2 YNFKEQ.

The genes are TRBV28 and TRBJ1-2; 7 bases agree with TRBD1. The V segment lost 5 bases and the J segment 3 bases; nucleotides outside the gene matches: 3. CDR1 and CDR2 (germline): MDHEN, SYDVKM. This CDR3 contains 13 residues. The CDR3 protein is CASSPQGYYGYTF. CDR3 sequence (DNA): TGTGCCAGCAGTCCACAGGGGTACTATGGCTACACCTTC.

On this clone: One junction end disagrees with the germline gene, perhaps due to a read error. Here the CDR3 DNA reads TGTGCCACCAGTTACCCCGACAGTAGCAATCAGCCCCAGCATTTT. Amino acids: CATSYPDSSNQPQHF. The rearrangement links TRBV2 to TRBJ1-5; possible D gene TRBD1, 5 bases. The CDR3 sequence is 15 residues long. The germline gives CDR1 SNHLY, CDR2 FYNNEI.

The chain employs TRBV27 and TRBJ2-2; tentatively, D is TRBD1 (6 bases). Trimming removed 3 bases from V and 5 bases from J, with 19 bases in between. CDR1 and CDR2 (germline): MNHEY, SMNVEV (reference sequence). This CDR3 has 17 amino acids. The CDR3 is CASSFPPGGPKTGELFF. Here the CDR3 DNA reads TGTGCCAGCAGTTTTCCACCTGGGGGCCCCAAAACCGGGGAGCTGTTTTTT.

This chain connects TRBV11-2 to TRBJ2-7; 7 positions match TRBD2. CDR1 SGHAT and CDR2 FQNNGV come from the germline V gene. The CDR3 is 18 residues long. With V trimmed by 5 bases and J by 2 bases, 18 bases remained unmatched. As DNA, the CDR3 is TGTGCCAGCAGCCCCCTCCCCCGGGGGGTTCGATCGACCTACGAGCAGTACTTC. It yields the protein CASSPLPRGVRSTYEQYF.

This clone was counted a few times. The V gene is TRBV27, the J gene TRBJ1-5; 7 bases align to TRBD1. This CDR3 spans 15 amino acids. The junction had 10 bases not matched to a gene; V was cut back by 5 bases and J by 6 bases. Looked up from germline, CDR1 is MNHEY and CDR2 is SMNVEV (reference sequence). The CDR3 DNA reads as TGTGCCAGCAGTACAAGCGACAGGGCCCCTCAGCCCCAGCATTTT. It codes for CASSTSDRAPQPQHF.

J is TRBJ1-1 and V is TRBV18, with 9 bases identical to TRBD1. The germline gives CDR1 KGHSH, CDR2 LQKENI. The junction had 5 bases not matched to a gene; V was cut back by 0 bases and J by 6 bases. The CDR3 spans 15 residues. CDR3 in amino acids: CASSPPYRGLSEAFF. The CDR3 nucleotides read TGTGCCAGCTCACCACCGTACAGGGGGCTTTCTGAAGCTTTCTTT.

V is TRBV19 and J is TRBJ1-2; maybe TRBD1 (5 bases). Deletions cut 3 bases from V and 3 bases from J, with 11 bases between. Germline V lookup: CDR1 LNHDA, CDR2 SQIVND (reference sequence). This CDR3 contains 14 residues. The CDR3 loop reads CASSMQGLDYGYTF. The CDR3 coding sequence is TGTGCCAGTAGTATGCAGGGTCTCGACTATGGCTACACCTTC.

The chain joins TRBV30 to TRBJ1-5; unclear D gene. The CDR3 runs 15 residues. Per germline, CDR1 GTSNPN and CDR2 SVGIG (reference sequence). Trimming stripped 0 bases from V and 0 bases from J, with 9 bases between. The CDR3 spells CAWSVRGFSNQPQHF. Here the CDR3 DNA reads TGTGCCTGGAGTGTTAGAGGGTTTAGCAATCAGCCCCAGCATTTT.

The chain recombines TRBV5-1 with TRBJ2-5, with 13 positions matching TRBD2. V lost 6 bases, J lost 0 bases, and 2 bases stayed unmatched. Germline CDR1 reads SGHRS; CDR2 reads YFSETQ. The CDR3 is 15 residues long. DNA of the CDR3: TGCGCCAGCAAGGGACTAGCGGGGAACCAAGAGACCCAGTACTTC. It is translated as CASKGLAGNQETQYF.

This clone appeared a few times. The chain recombines TRBV5-1 with TRBJ1-2; 8 bases match TRBD1. With 4 bases clipped from V and 8 bases from J, the junction kept 10 bases outside the gene matches. The CDR3 is made up of 14 amino acids. CDR1 and CDR2 from the germline V gene are SGHRS and YFSETQ. CDR3 DNA sequence: TGCGCCAGCAGCCTCCAGGACAGGGAAGGCGGCTACACCTTC. It is translated as CASSLQDREGGYTF. The full variable domain, in which reference TRBV5-1 and TRBJ1-2 provide the parts outside the CDR3, is KAGVTQTPRYLIKTRGQQVTLSCSPISGHRSVSWYQQTPGQGLQFLFEYFSETQRNKGNFPGRFSGRQFSNSRSEMNVSTLELGDSALYLCASSLQDREGGYTFGSGTRLTVV.

The chain joins TRBV5-1 to TRBJ1-2; no reliable D call. Trimming removed 3 bases at V and 8 bases at J, with 17 bases between. This CDR3 comprises 14 residues. Germline CDR1 reads SGHRS; CDR2 reads YFSETQ. CDR3 residues: CASSWEDPLRGYTF. CDR3 sequence (DNA): TGCGCCAGCAGCTGGGAGGACCCTCTCAGAGGCTACACCTTC.

The chain couples TRBV28 to TRBJ1-2; 8 bases agree with TRBD1. CDR3 size: 14 residues. Germline V gives CDR1 MDHEN, CDR2 SYDVKM. The J segment lost 8 bases and the V segment lost 4 bases, leaving 9 bases of the junction unmatched. The DNA for the CDR3 is TGTGCCAGCAGTTCCGGACAGGGAGGGTTAGGCTACACCTTC. This sequence encodes CASSSGQGGLGYTF.

V and J are TRBV14 and TRBJ2-2; TRBD2 might be the D (5 bases). The V gene lost 0 bases and the J gene lost 4 bases, with 12 bases spanning the gap. Germline values: CDR1 SGHDN, CDR2 FVKESK. CDR3 length: 16 residues. CDR3 in amino acids: CASSQEMWRSTGELFF. The CDR3, as DNA: TGTGCCAGCAGCCAAGAAATGTGGAGGAGCACCGGGGAGCTGTTTTTT.

The chain joins TRBV24-1 to TRBJ2-1; 7 nucleotides match TRBD2. Per the germline V gene, CDR1 is KGHDR and CDR2 is SFDVKD. The CDR3 has 17 residues. The ends lost 6 bases at V and 6 bases at J; junction bases unmatched: 16. In DNA, the CDR3 is TGTGCCACCAGTTATTCGCGATTGGCCCAGCGGGGCAATGAGCAGTTCTTC. Translating gives CATSYSRLAQRGNEQFF.

This clone was detected once. This sequence joins TRBV28 and TRBJ1-5; D gene unclear. The CDR3 is made up of 20 amino acids. CDR1 and CDR2 (germline): MDHEN, SYDVKM. V was pared by 4 bases and J by 0 bases, with 25 bases between. The CDR3 region is CASSSFLAEVGSYSNQPQHF. CDR3 coding DNA: TGTGCCAGCAGTTCATTCCTAGCGGAGGTCGGTTCTTATAGCAATCAGCCCCAGCATTTT. Variable domain in full (rest from reference TRBV28 and TRBJ1-5): DVKVTQSSRYLVKRTGEKVFLECVQDMDHENMFWYRQDPGLGLRLIYFSYDVKMKEKGDIPEGYSVSREKKERFSLILESASTNQTSMYLCASSSFLAEVGSYSNQPQHFGDGTRLSIL.

This rearrangement joins TRBV6-5 to TRBJ1-4, with TRBD1 identical over 7 bases. The CDR3 has 14 amino acids. Per the germline V gene, CDR1 is MNHEY and CDR2 is SVGAGI. Unmatched junction bases numbered 9, after V lost 6 bases and J lost 8 bases. This CDR3 reads CASRLTGLNEKLFF. CDR3 sequence (DNA): TGTGCCAGCAGACTGACAGGGTTAAACGAAAAACTGTTTTTT.